Below, one T cell receptor beta chain is given with its context. The antigen remains undetermined. This sample stems from a study of monozygotic twins with inflammatory bowel disease. Added by template switching were UMIs that each held a 6-nucleotide sample barcode. Using the 5' RACE reads, TCRdb records one entry per CDR3 protein without DNA. The sample's table shows nearly 450,000 distinct CDR3 sequences. Donors gave approximately 2.5 ml of blood apiece. Whole-study findings and limits: Sharing of clonotypes with others was lower in IBD patients than in healthy twins, and this was especially so with disease activity. Evidence did not back any single strong signal or clonotype linked to IBD.

The CDR3 contains 19 residues. CDR1 SGHTA and CDR2 FQGTGA come from the germline V gene. The receptor was derived from a human donor with ulcerative colitis or Crohn's disease, or a healthy co-twin of an affected twin (not recorded which). Sequenced input: blood. V is TRBV7-3 and J is TRBJ1-3; no DNA is available, so the TRBD1 call from TCRdb remains unchecked. The CDR3: CRRTPSKTYVGRSGNTIYF.